This is a list of T cell receptor beta chains from one sample in a study of CXCR3-negative and CXCR3-positive naive CD8 T cells. One entry per CDR3 protein, without DNA, is what TCRdb gives after re-calling the 5' RACE reads. The sample totals 55,000 to 65,000 distinct CDR3 sequences; its top ten clones hold 0.5% to 0.6%. The sequencing input was naive CXCR3+ CD8+ T cells from blood. The receptors were gathered from a human donor in good health. Some clones in this sample may be carry-over from other donors' samples. The CDR3 runs from the conserved cysteine through the conserved F or W.

v_gene,j_gene,CDR3aa
TRBV14,TRBJ1-1,CASSQADSKAFF
TRBV29-1,TRBJ2-7,CSVEDTEGGPYEQYF
TRBV5-1,TRBJ2-7,CASSWRSTWVAGATYEQYF
TRBV9,TRBJ1-1,CASSVVRDGMNTEAFF
TRBV7-3,TRBJ1-2,CASSPAAGANYGYTF
TRBV5-1,TRBJ2-3,CASSLGAVSLDTQYF
TRBV29-1,TRBJ2-3,CSVVGGLDTQYF
TRBV2,TRBJ2-1,CASSDLTLADEQFF
TRBV7-9,TRBJ2-5,CASTHLSPGTGFQETQYF
TRBV4-1,TRBJ2-5,CASSQYLVGQTQYF
TRBV7-2,TRBJ2-7,CASTITSSAYEQYF